This TCR beta chain was found in a study of blood T cells in healthy people across ages. The use of a sample-barcoded 5' primer and a J-beta primer mix characterized a second PCR of roughly 6 to 12 cycles. TCRdb re-derived calls from the 5' RACE reads in MiXCR, one entry per CDR3 protein. The data hold about 1.4 million distinct CDR3 sequences, with 59% observed a single time. Sequencing input: blood. The receptor was derived from a man aged 18 to 29 in good health.

CDR3 coding DNA: TGTGCCAGCAGTGCGACAGTGACAGATACGCAGTATTTT. Translation: CASSATVTDTQYF. The chain joins TRBV6-1 to TRBJ2-3; tentatively, D is TRBD1 (5 bases). The V end lost 4 bases, the J end lost 3 bases, and 8 bases lay between the germline ends. The CDR3 has 13 amino acids. Germline V gives CDR1 MNHNS, CDR2 SASEGT.